A selection of T cell receptor gamma chains follows, all from one sample in a study of Vδ1+ human thymocytes. TCRdb re-identified clones in the multiplex PCR reads via CATT. The data contain approximately 11,000 gamma-chain clones, around 40% of them singletons. The sample comprised Vdelta1+ gamma-delta thymocytes from the thymus. All receptors derive from a boy in the first two years of life who had congenital heart surgery. Each CDR3 is given with its conserved first and last residue. The order of the fields is clone size, V gene, J gene, CDR3 DNA, CDR3 protein. The size entry is marked missing in some rows and otherwise reads once, few, many or a size class.

few	TRGV4	TRGJ1/TRGJ2	TGTGCCACCTGGGATTCCTATTATAAGAAACTCTTT	CATWDSYYKKLF
few	TRGV9	TRGJ1/TRGJ2	TGTGCCTTGTGGGAGGGCGATTATAAGAAACTCTTT	CALWEGDYKKLF
few	TRGV9	TRGJ1/TRGJ2	TGTGCCTTGTGGGAGCCCCCCCGGAGGAAACTCTTT	CALWEPPRRKLF
few	TRGV9	TRGJ1/TRGJ2	TGTGCCTTGTGGCCTATTTATTATAAGAAACTCTTT	CALWPIYYKKLF
few	TRGV9	TRGJ1/TRGJ2	TGTGCCTTGTGGGAGGTGCGGGAAAATCCCCGGAATTATTATAAGAAACTCTTT	CALWEVRENPRNYYKKLF
few	TRGV9	TRGJ1/TRGJ2	TGTGCCTTGTGGGAGCCACTTAATTATTATAAGAAACTCTTT	CALWEPLNYYKKLF
few	TRGV9	TRGJ1/TRGJ2	TGTGCCTTGTGGGAGTTGCCCTATAAGAAACTCTTT	CALWELPYKKLF
NA	TRGV9	TRGJ1/TRGJ2	TGTGCCTTGTGGGAGGTGTTTCGAAGAGATTATAAGAAACTCTTT	CALWEVFRRDYKKLF
NA	TRGV3	TRGJ1/TRGJ2	TGTGCCACCTGGGACTCTACTAAGAAACTCTTT	CATWDSTKKLF
NA	TRGV9	TRGJ1/TRGJ2	TGTGCCTTGTGGGTAGAGAAACTCTTT	CALWVEKLF
NA	TRGV9	TRGJ1/TRGJ2	TGTGCCTTGTGGGAGGTGCAAGGAAGGTATTATAAGAAACTCTTT	CALWEVQGRYYKKLF
few	TRGV9	TRGJ1/TRGJ2	TGTGCCTTGTGGGAGGTGCCGACTTATAAGAAACTCTTT	CALWEVPTYKKLF
few	TRGV9	TRGJ1/TRGJ2	TGTGCCTTGTGGGAGGTTGAATATTATAAGAAACTCTTT	CALWEVEYYKKLF
few	TRGV9	TRGJP2	TGTGCCTTGTGGGAGGTGACGGTTAATAGTAGTGATTGGATCAAGACGTTT	CALWEVTVNSSDWIKTF
NA	TRGV9	TRGJP	TGTGCCTTGTGGGAGGTGGTGCAAGAGTTGGGCAAAAAAATCAAGGTATTT	CALWEVVQELGKKIKVF
NA	TRGV9	TRGJ1/TRGJ2	TGTGCCTTGTGGGAGGGTGCTTATTATAAGAAACTCTTT	CALWEGAYYKKLF
few	TRGV8	TRGJ1/TRGJ2	TGTGCCACCTGGGATGGTGAAAAGAAACTCTTT	CATWDGEKKLF
NA	TRGV4	TRGJ1/TRGJ2	TGTGCCACCTGGGATGAGAGGTCCGAACTCTTT	CATWDERSELF
NA	TRGV9	TRGJ1/TRGJ2	TGTGCCTTGTGGGAGGTGGAATGCTACTGGGATTATTATAAGAAACTCTTT	CALWEVECYWDYYKKLF
few	TRGV9	TRGJ1/TRGJ2	TGTGCCTTGTGGGAGGTGCATCGCCTCAATTATAAGAAACTCTTT	CALWEVHRLNYKKLF
few	TRGV9	TRGJ1/TRGJ2	TGTGCCTTGTGGGAGGTGCTGGATTATAAGAAACTCTTT	CALWEVLDYKKLF
few	TRGV9	TRGJ1/TRGJ2	TGTGCCTTGTGGGATTACCCATCTTATTATAAGAAACTCTTT	CALWDYPSYYKKLF
few	TRGV4	TRGJ1/TRGJ2	TGTGCCACCTGGGATGGATTACCCTCGAATTATTATAAGAAACTCTTT	CATWDGLPSNYYKKLF
few	TRGV5	TRGJ1/TRGJ2	TGTGCCACCTGGGACGATTCGGGTTTACTCTTT	CATWDDSGLLF
NA	TRGV4	TRGJ1/TRGJ2	TGTGCCACCTGGGAGGGCCGGAATTATTATAAGAAACTCTTT	CATWEGRNYYKKLF
few	TRGV8	TRGJ1/TRGJ2	TGTGCCACCTGGGATCGCCATTATAAGAAACTCTTT	CATWDRHYKKLF
NA	TRGV4	TRGJ1/TRGJ2	TGTGCCACCTGGGATTTTGTCGGTGGGTATTATAAGAAACTCTTT	CATWDFVGGYYKKLF
few	TRGV2	TRGJP2	TGTGCCACCTGGGACGGGCTAAGTGATTGGATCAAGACGTTT	CATWDGLSDWIKTF
few	TRGV9	TRGJ1/TRGJ2	TGTGCCTTGTGGGAGGGCAAACATTATTATAAGAAACTCTTT	CALWEGKHYYKKLF
NA	TRGV5	TRGJ1/TRGJ2	TGTGCCACCTGGTCTCTTTATAAGAAACTCTTT	CATWSLYKKLF
few	TRGV4	TRGJ1/TRGJ2	TGTGCCACCTGGGATGCGATTCGGCATAAGAAACTCTTT	CATWDAIRHKKLF
few	TRGV5	TRGJ1/TRGJ2	TGTGCCACCTGGGACAGGACTAATAAGAAACTCTTT	CATWDRTNKKLF
NA	TRGV3	TRGJ1/TRGJ2	TGTGCCACCTGGGACAGGCTTACTAATTATAAGAAACTCTTT	CATWDRLTNYKKLF
NA	TRGV4	TRGJ1/TRGJ2	TGTGCCACCTGGGATGAGGGGAATTATAAGAAACTCTTT	CATWDEGNYKKLF
NA	TRGV9	TRGJ1/TRGJ2	TGTGCCTTGGGGGAGGGATATTATAAGAAACTCTTT	CALGEGYYKKLF
NA	TRGV9	TRGJ1/TRGJ2	TGTGCCTTGTGGGAGGTGCATGAGAGGGCCCATTATTATAAGAAACTCTTT	CALWEVHERAHYYKKLF
NA	TRGV4	TRGJ1/TRGJ2	TGTGCCACCTGGAAACCTTATTATAAGAAACTCTTT	CATWKPYYKKLF